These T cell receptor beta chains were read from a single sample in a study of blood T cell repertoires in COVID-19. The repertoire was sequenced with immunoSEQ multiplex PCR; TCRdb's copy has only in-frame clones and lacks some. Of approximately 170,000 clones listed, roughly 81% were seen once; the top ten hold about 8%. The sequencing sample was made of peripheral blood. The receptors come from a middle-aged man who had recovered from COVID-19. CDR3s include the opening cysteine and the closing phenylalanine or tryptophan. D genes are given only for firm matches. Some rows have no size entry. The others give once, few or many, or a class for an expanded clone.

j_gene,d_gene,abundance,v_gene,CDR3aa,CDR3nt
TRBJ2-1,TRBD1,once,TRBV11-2,CASSLDRGHEQFF,TGTGCCAGCAGCTTAGACAGGGGGCATGAGCAGTTCTTC
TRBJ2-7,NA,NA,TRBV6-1,CASSELDFSYEQYF,TGTGCCAGCAGTGAGCTAGATTTTTCCTACGAGCAGTACTTC
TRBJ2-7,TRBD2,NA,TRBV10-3,CAIKESGRSYEQYF,TGTGCCATCAAGGAAAGCGGGAGGTCCTACGAGCAGTACTTC
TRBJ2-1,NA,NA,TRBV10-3,CAISDPPVHNEQFF,TGTGCCATCAGTGACCCCCCGGTCCACAATGAGCAGTTCTTC
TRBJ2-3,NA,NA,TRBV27,CASSQNTDTQYF,TGTGCCAGCAGCCAAAACACAGATACGCAGTATTTT
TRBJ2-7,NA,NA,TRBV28,CASSLYSYEQYF,TGTGCCAGCAGTTTATACAGCTACGAGCAGTACTTC
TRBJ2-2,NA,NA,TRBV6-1,CASSAGARGTPGELFF,TGTGCCAGCAGTGCAGGCGCTAGGGGGACACCCGGGGAGCTGTTTTTT
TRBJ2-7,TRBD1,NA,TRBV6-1,CASSDPTTGNSYEQYF,TGTGCCAGCAGTGACCCTACGACAGGGAACTCCTACGAGCAGTACTTC
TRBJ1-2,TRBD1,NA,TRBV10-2,CASSETGTGADNYGYTF,TGCGCCAGCAGCGAGACCGGGACAGGGGCCGATAACTATGGCTACACCTTC
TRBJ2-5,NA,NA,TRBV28,CASSPEGTQYF,TGTGCCAGCAGCCCGGAGGGGACCCAGTACTTC
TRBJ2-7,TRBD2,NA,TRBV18,CASSPEAGGVSYEQYF,TGTGCCAGCTCACCCGAAGCGGGGGGTGTCTCCTACGAGCAGTACTTC
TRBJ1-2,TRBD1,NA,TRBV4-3,CASSHPGQGTGYTF,TGCGCCAGCAGCCACCCGGGACAGGGTACTGGCTACACCTTC
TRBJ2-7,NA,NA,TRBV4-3,CASSQVLGSEQYF,TGCGCCAGCAGCCAAGTTCTAGGGAGTGAGCAGTACTTC
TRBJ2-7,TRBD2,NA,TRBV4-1,CASSQGTSGYEQYF,TGCGCCAGCAGCCAAGGAACTAGCGGCTACGAGCAGTACTTC
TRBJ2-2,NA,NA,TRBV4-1,CASSQESSAGMNTGELFF,TGCGCCAGCAGCCAAGAATCGTCCGCGGGAATGAACACCGGGGAGCTGTTTTTT
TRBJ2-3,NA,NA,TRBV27,CASSRTTLDTQYF,TGTGCCAGCAGCCGGACTACTTTAGATACGCAGTATTTT
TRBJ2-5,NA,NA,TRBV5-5,CASSRFPGTRAPYQETQYF,TGTGCCAGCAGTCGCTTTCCCGGGACTCGAGCCCCGTACCAAGAGACCCAGTACTTC
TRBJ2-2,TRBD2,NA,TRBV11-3,CASSLGGLAGLNTGELFF,TGTGCCAGCAGCTTAGGGGGACTAGCGGGACTGAACACCGGGGAGCTGTTTTTT
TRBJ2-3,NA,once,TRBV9,CASSVGRPGRTSTDTQYF,TGTGCCAGCAGCGTAGGGCGTCCAGGCAGGACAAGCACAGATACGCAGTATTTT
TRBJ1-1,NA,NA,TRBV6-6,CASSYFSHTEAFF,TGTGCCAGCAGTTACTTCAGTCACACTGAAGCTTTCTTT
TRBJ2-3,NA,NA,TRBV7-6,CASSKGLASTDTQYF,TGTGCCAGTAGCAAGGGACTTGCTAGCACAGATACGCAGTATTTT
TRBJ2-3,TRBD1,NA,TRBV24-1,CATSDEGAVADTQYF,TGTGCCACCAGTGATGAGGGGGCGGTGGCAGATACGCAGTATTTT
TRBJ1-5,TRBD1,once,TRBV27,CASSPGQGAGPQHF,TGTGCCAGCAGTCCCGGACAGGGTGCAGGGCCCCAGCATTTT
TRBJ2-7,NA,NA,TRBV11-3,CASSLGGGSHEQYF,TGTGCCAGCAGCTTAGGAGGGGGATCCCACGAGCAGTACTTC
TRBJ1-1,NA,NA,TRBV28,CASRNTGSTEAFF,TGTGCCAGCAGAAACACAGGGTCCACTGAAGCTTTCTTT
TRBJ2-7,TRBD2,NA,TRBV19,CASSARAGRGEQYF,TGTGCCAGTAGCGCGCGGGCAGGGAGGGGCGAGCAGTACTTC
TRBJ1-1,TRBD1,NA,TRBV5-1,CASSYGTGSTEAFF,TGCGCCAGCAGCTACGGGACAGGGAGCACTGAAGCTTTCTTT
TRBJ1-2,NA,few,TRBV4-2,CASSQDRAQGVYGYTF,TGTGCCAGCAGCCAAGATCGGGCACAGGGCGTCTATGGCTACACCTTC
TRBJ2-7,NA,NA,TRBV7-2,CASSLARFYEQYF,TGTGCCAGCAGCTTAGCGAGGTTCTACGAGCAGTACTTC
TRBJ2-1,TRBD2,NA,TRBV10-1,CASSGGTSGSTIDEQFF,TGCGCCAGCAGTGGAGGGACTAGCGGGAGTACCATTGATGAGCAGTTCTTC
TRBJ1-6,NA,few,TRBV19,CASSPSSYNSPLHF,TGTGCCAGTAGCCCGAGCTCCTATAATTCACCCCTCCACTTT
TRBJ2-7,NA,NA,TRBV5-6,CASSFGERDYEQYF,TGTGCCAGCAGCTTTGGAGAGAGGGACTACGAGCAGTACTTC
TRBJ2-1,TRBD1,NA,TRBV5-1,CASSLSGQGFSDNEQFF,TGCGCCAGCAGCTTATCGGGACAGGGTTTTTCAGACAATGAGCAGTTCTTC
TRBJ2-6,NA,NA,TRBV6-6,CASTNGGFGANVLTF,TGTGCCAGCACCAACGGAGGGTTTGGGGCCAACGTCCTGACTTTC
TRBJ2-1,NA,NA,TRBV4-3,CASSYGTGRGVNEQFF,TGCGCCAGCAGCTACGGGACGGGGAGGGGGGTCAATGAGCAGTTCTTC
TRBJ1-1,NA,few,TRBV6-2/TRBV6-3,CASSQIDTEAFF,TGTGCCAGCAGCCAGATAGACACTGAAGCTTTCTTT
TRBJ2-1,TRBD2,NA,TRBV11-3,CASSRDYPANEQFF,TGTGCCAGCAGCCGGGACTACCCTGCCAATGAGCAGTTCTTC
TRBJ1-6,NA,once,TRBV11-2,CASSPWEGSPLHF,TGTGCCAGCAGCCCTTGGGAGGGTTCACCCCTCCACTTT
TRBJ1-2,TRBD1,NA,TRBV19,CASSNDRGGGYTF,TGTGCCAGTAGCAATGACAGGGGGGGTGGCTACACCTTC
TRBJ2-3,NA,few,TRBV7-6,CASSLVGEADTQYF,TGTGCCAGCAGCTTAGTAGGGGAGGCAGATACGCAGTATTTT
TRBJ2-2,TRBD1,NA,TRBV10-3,CAIGLRQGNTGELFF,TGTGCCATCGGTTTGAGACAGGGAAACACCGGGGAGCTGTTTTTT
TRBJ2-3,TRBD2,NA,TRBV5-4,CASSLENSGRSDTQYF,TGTGCCAGCAGCTTGGAAAATAGCGGGAGGTCAGATACGCAGTATTTT
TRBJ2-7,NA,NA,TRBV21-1,CASSNLPDF,TGTGCCAGCAGCAACCTCCCTGACTTC
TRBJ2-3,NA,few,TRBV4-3,CASSQEQGTDTQYF,TGCGCCAGCAGCCAAGAACAGGGAACAGATACGCAGTATTTT
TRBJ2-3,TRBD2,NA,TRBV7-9,CASSLGTSGGNTQYF,TGTGCCAGCAGCTTAGGGACTAGCGGGGGTAATACGCAGTATTTT
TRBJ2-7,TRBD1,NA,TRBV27,CASSLYGQASYGEQYF,TGTGCCAGCAGTCTCTACGGACAGGCGTCTTATGGCGAGCAGTACTTC
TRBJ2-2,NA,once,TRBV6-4,CASSDSETGELFF,TGTGCCAGCAGTGACTCGGAGACCGGGGAGCTGTTTTTT
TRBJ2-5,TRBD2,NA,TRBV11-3,CASSMGLAGGWETQYF,TGTGCCAGCAGCATGGGACTAGCGGGAGGCTGGGAGACCCAGTACTTC
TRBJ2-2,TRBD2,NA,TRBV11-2,CASRIAGGGGTGELFF,TGTGCCAGCAGAATAGCGGGAGGCGGAGGCACCGGGGAGCTGTTTTTT
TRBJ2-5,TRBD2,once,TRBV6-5,CASSGIAGGGETQYF,TGTGCCAGCAGCGGAATAGCGGGAGGGGGAGAGACCCAGTACTTC
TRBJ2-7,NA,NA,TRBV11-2,CASRRELYEQYF,TGTGCCAGCCGGCGGGAACTCTACGAGCAGTACTTC
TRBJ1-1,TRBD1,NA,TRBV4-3,CASSPYRGANTEAFF,TGCGCCAGCAGCCCCTACAGGGGGGCCAACACTGAAGCTTTCTTT
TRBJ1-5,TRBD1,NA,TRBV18,CASSPGQGRLQPQHF,TGTGCCAGCTCACCAGGACAGGGGAGGTTACAGCCCCAGCATTTT
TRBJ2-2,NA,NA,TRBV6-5,CASTRRGNTGELFF,TGTGCCAGCACCAGACGGGGGAACACCGGGGAGCTGTTTTTT
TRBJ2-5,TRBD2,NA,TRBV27,CASSLLAGVALETQYF,TGTGCCAGCAGTTTATTAGCGGGGGTCGCATTGGAGACCCAGTACTTC
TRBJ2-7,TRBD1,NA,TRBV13,CASRNGQGLFHF,TGTGCCAGCAGAAATGGACAGGGCCTATTCCACTTC
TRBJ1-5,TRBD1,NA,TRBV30,CAWSERQGGSNQPQHF,TGTGCCTGGAGTGAGCGACAGGGCGGTTCCAATCAGCCCCAGCATTTT
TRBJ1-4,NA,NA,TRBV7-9,CASSPVDRFVTVEKLFF,TGTGCCAGCAGCCCAGTGGACAGATTTGTAACAGTAGAAAAACTGTTTTTT
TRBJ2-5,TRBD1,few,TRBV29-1,CSIGQEGGETQYF,TGCAGTATCGGACAGGAAGGGGGAGAGACCCAGTACTTC
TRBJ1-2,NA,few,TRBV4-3,CASSQDVSAGPNFFYGYTF,TGCGCCAGCAGCCAAGATGTCTCGGCAGGCCCAAACTTCTTCTATGGCTACACCTTC